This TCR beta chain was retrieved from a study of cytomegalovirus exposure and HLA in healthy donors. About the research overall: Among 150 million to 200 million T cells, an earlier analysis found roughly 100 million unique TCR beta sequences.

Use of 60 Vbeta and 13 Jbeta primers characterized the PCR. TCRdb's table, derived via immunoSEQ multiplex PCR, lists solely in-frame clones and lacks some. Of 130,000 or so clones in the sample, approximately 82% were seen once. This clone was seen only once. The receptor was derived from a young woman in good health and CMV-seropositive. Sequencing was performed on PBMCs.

The CDR3 spells CASSVWDREGSEQYF. The CDR3 nucleotides read TGTGCCAGCAGCGTATGGGACAGGGAAGGCTCCGAGCAGTACTTC. The gene calls are TRBV5-5 and TRBJ2-7; 9 positions agree with TRBD1. Trimming cost V 4 bases and J 6 bases; bases outside gene matches: 11. The CDR3 is 15 residues long. Germline CDR1 SGHKS, CDR2 YYEKEE (reference sequence).